Following are 25 T cell receptor beta chains from one sample sequenced in a study of CD4 and CD8 cells across lung adenocarcinoma regions. From the PCR reads, TCRdb called clonotypes with MiXCR, one entry per CDR3 protein. Counted here are 9,000 to 13,000 distinct CDR3 sequences, about 53% occurring once; the ten biggest clones make up around 19%. The sequenced sample consisted of CD4+ T cells from the center of a lung tumor. These receptors all stem from a male donor with lung adenocarcinoma. The CD4 and CD8 labels of this study may be unreliable.

This clonotype occurred many times. The CDR3 loop reads CSASGLALSSYEQYF. In nucleotides, the CDR3 is TGCAGTGCTAGTGGACTAGCGTTAAGCTCCTACGAGCAGTACTTC. The gene calls are TRBV20-1 and TRBJ2-7, with 9 bases fitting TRBD2. Germline CDR1 DFQATT, CDR2 SNEGSKA (reference sequence). This CDR3 has 15 amino acids. Trimming removed 3 bases from V and 0 bases from J; junction bases left unmatched: 6.

Only one count was recorded for this clonotype. The chain employs TRBV6-5 and TRBJ2-3; 7 nucleotides agree with TRBD2. CDR3 length equals 15 residues. Looked up from germline, CDR1 is MNHEY and CDR2 is SVGAGI. Germline trimming cut 4 bases from V and 0 bases from J; bases unmatched to any gene: 4. The CDR3: CASSSTSLSTDTQYF. CDR3 nucleotide sequence: TGTGCCAGCAGTTCGACTAGCCTTAGCACAGATACGCAGTATTTT.

This clonotype was detected only a few times. A much larger clone sits a single nucleotide away, making a read error possible. This chain uses TRBV7-2 with TRBJ2-1; 8 positions agree with TRBD2. TRBJ2-7 matches the DNA end more closely, so the J call is doubtful. The CDR3 is 14 amino acids. From germline, CDR1 is SGHTA and CDR2 FQGNSA. The CDR3 reads CASSPGGGNNEQYF. The CDR3 DNA sequence: TGTGCCAGCAGCCCCGGGGGGGGAAACAATGAGCAGTACTTC.

In this sample, this clonotype is medium-sized. This CDR3 is CASSPERGRFYNEQFF. The CDR3 DNA reads as TGTGCCAGCAGCCCCGAGCGGGGCCGGTTTTACAATGAGCAGTTCTTC. The chain joins TRBV7-9 to TRBJ2-1; 7 nucleotides line up with TRBD2. The CDR3 contains 16 residues. V was pared by 5 bases and J by 4 bases, with 11 bases of the junction left unmatched. Per the germline V gene, CDR1 is SEHNR and CDR2 is FQNEAQ (reference sequence).

The V gene is TRBV27, the J gene TRBJ2-1, with TRBD2 matching over 13 bases. The CDR3 contains 14 residues. CDR1 and CDR2 (germline): MNHEY, SMNVEV (reference sequence). Losses at the gene ends were 5 bases for V and 5 bases for J; bases not matched to a gene: 0. The CDR3 is CASSGLAGDNEQFF. The CDR3 nucleotides are TGTGCCAGCAGTGGACTAGCGGGAGACAATGAGCAGTTCTTC.

As regards this clonotype: Without the conserved terminal phenylalanine or tryptophan, this CDR3 likely stems from a read error. Because the CDR3's place on the DNA is in doubt, the DNA is left out and the CDR3 is given as listed by TCRdb. The CDR3 loop is CANLRSGVGY. J is TRBJ2-1 and V is TRBV10-3; the DNA was not compared with TRBD2, the D call given in the table. The CDR3 has 10 amino acids, counting both end residues. Germline CDR1 ENHRY, CDR2 SYGVKD.

Worth noting for this clonotype: One end of the junction does not line up with germline, which may come from a read error. This chain connects TRBV6-1 to TRBJ2-3; 9 bases align to TRBD2. There are 16 residues in the CDR3. Germline V gene data show CDR1 as MNHNS and CDR2 as SASEGT. The CDR3 here is CASAGGGGRGPDTQYF. The DNA for the CDR3 is TGTGCCAGCGCGGGAGGGGGGGGCAGGGGCCCAGATACCCAGTACTTT.

The chain is built from TRBV7-9 and TRBJ2-5; 10 nucleotides align to TRBD1. Per the germline V gene, CDR1 is SEHNR and CDR2 is FQNEAQ (reference sequence). The CDR3 totals 16 residues. V dropped 4 bases and J dropped 1; count of bases not matched to a gene: 6. The CDR3 region is CASSSRDRGTQETQYF. The CDR3 DNA reads TGTGCCAGCAGCTCCCGGGACAGGGGAACCCAAGAGACCCAGTACTTC.

This chain connects TRBV6-5 to TRBJ2-7; no firm D call. The CDR3 totals 11 residues. From germline, CDR1 is MNHEY and CDR2 SVGAGI. Trimming left V 6 bases short and J 3 bases short, with 6 bases between. The CDR3 sequence: CASSYIYEQYF. The CDR3 DNA reads as TGTGCCAGCAGCTATATCTACGAGCAGTACTTC.

This clonotype was observed once. This chain links TRBV6-1 with TRBJ1-2, with D unclear. The CDR3 has 14 amino acids. In germline, CDR1 is MNHNS, CDR2 SASEGT. Trimming shortened V by 4 bases and J by 0 bases, and 9 bases separated the two germline ends. The CDR3 nucleotides are TGTGCCAGCAGTGGGACGCAGTCTAACTATGGCTACACCTTC. Translating gives CASSGTQSNYGYTF.

This clonotype was detected once. This sequence joins TRBV7-2 and TRBJ2-4, with TRBD2 matching over 8 bases. The germline gives CDR1 SGHTA, CDR2 FQGNSA. This CDR3 region has 14 residues. CDR3 in DNA: TGTGCGGGGAGCGGGGGCGGGGAGCACGAGATCCAGTACTTC. Translated: CAGSGGGEHEIQYF.

This chain links TRBV7-9 with TRBJ2-1; possibly TRBD1 or TRBD2 for D (5 bases each). The CDR3 consists of 16 residues. CDR1 SEHNR and CDR2 FQNEAQ come from the germline V gene (reference sequence). V dropped 1 base and J dropped 16 bases, with 26 bases sitting between them. The CDR3 sequence: CASSLVFRRRGTTEFF. DNA for the CDR3: TGTGCCAGCAGCTTAGTATTCCGAAGAAGAGGGACCACGGAATTCTTC.

In the case of this clonotype: The junction shows a germline mismatch at one end, possibly a read error. The chain recombines TRBV6-1 with TRBJ2-3; either TRBD1 or TRBD2 may fit D (6 bases each). This CDR3 region has 15 residues. Per germline, CDR1 MNHNS and CDR2 SASEGT. This CDR3 is CSASDGGREQETQYF. CDR3 coding DNA: TGTTCCGCGAGTGACGGGGGCCGGGAGCAAGAGACGCAGTATTTC.

The chain uses TRBV5-6 and TRBJ2-3, with a possible D match to TRBD2 (6 bases). The CDR3 length is 14 residues. V was trimmed by 5 bases and J by 8 bases, leaving 18 bases between them. Germline V gene data show CDR1 as SGHDT and CDR2 as YYEEEE. The CDR3 sequence: CASRAGTQILTQYF. The CDR3, as DNA: TGTGCCAGCAGGGCCGGGACTCAGATACTTACGCAGTATTTT.

The V and J genes are TRBV10-3 and TRBJ2-3; D is uncertain. CDR1 and CDR2 from the germline V gene are ENHRY and SYGVKD. The CDR3 covers 13 residues. V was pared by 10 bases and J by 3 bases, with 14 bases between. The CDR3: CATGRRATDTQYF. Written as DNA, the CDR3 is TGTGCCACCGGGCGTCGTGCGACAGATACGCAGTATTTT.

This chain connects TRBV7-2 to TRBJ2-3; D is uncertain. CDR1 SGHTA and CDR2 FQGNSA come from the germline V gene. V lost 2 bases, J lost 0 bases, and 9 bases lay in between. The CDR3 spans 15 residues. The chain's CDR3 is CASSLMTVSTDTQYF. DNA of the CDR3: TGTGCCAGCAGCTTAATGACGGTTAGCACAGATACGCAGTATTTT.

On this clonotype itself: One end of the junction does not line up with germline, which may come from a read error. The chain couples TRBV6-1 to TRBJ2-3; D assignment may be TRBD1 or TRBD2 (5 bases each). This CDR3 has 16 residues. The germline CDR1 and CDR2 sequences are MNHNS and SASEGT. The CDR3 region is CASSPPRDRERDTQYF. CDR3 in DNA: TGTGCCAGCAGTCCCCCCCGGGACCGTGAGCGAGATACCCAGTATTTC.

This clonotype was found a few times. The chain is built from TRBV6-2 or TRBV6-3 and TRBJ2-7; D may be TRBD1 (5 bases). The CDR3 is made up of 13 amino acids. V gave up 8 bases and J gave up 0 bases, with 11 bases separating them. Germline V gives CDR1 MNHEY, CDR2 SVGEGT. The CDR3 sequence: CASRTLVSYEQYF. DNA for the CDR3: TGTGCCAGCCGGACATTAGTCTCCTACGAGCAGTACTTC.

A word on this clonotype: The junction does not match germline at one end; this may be a read error. V gene TRBV27 combines with J gene TRBJ2-3; D possibly uses TRBD1 or TRBD2 (5 bases each). The germline CDR1 and CDR2 sequences are MNHEY and SMNVEV (reference sequence). The CDR3 is 14 residues long. The CDR3 reads CASIGGSGDETQYF. Written as DNA, the CDR3 is TGTGCGAGCATTGGGGGTAGTGGCGACGAGACGCAGTATTTC.

With regard to this clonotype: The junction shows a germline mismatch at one end, possibly a read error. The rearrangement links TRBV7-2 to TRBJ2-5; 8 nucleotides align to TRBD2. This CDR3 comprises 14 residues. Germline CDR1 is SGHTA and CDR2 is FQGNSA. The CDR3 DNA is TGTGCGAGCAGCGGGGGCGGGGACCAAGAGACCCAGTACTTC. Encoded protein: CASSGGGDQETQYF.

As to this clonotype: A junction boundary mismatches the germline segment, possibly from a read error. This rearrangement joins TRBV6-1 to TRBJ1-6; the D is unclear. Germline CDR1 reads MNHNS; CDR2 reads SASEGT. The CDR3 runs 11 residues. This CDR3 is CASSDRYRVYF. CDR3 in DNA: TGTGCCAGCAGTGACAGGTACCGAGTGTACTTT.

This clonotype is termed medium-sized. The rearrangement links TRBV12-3 or TRBV12-4 to TRBJ2-5; possible D gene TRBD2, 5 bases. The CDR3 covers 12 residues. The V gene lost 5 bases and the J gene lost 11 bases, with 15 bases spanning the gap. The CDR3 DNA reads TGTGCCAGCAGTCCCTCCGATTGGGAGCAGTACTTC. This codes for CASSPSDWEQYF.

The chain has TRBV7-6 and TRBJ2-5; the match to TRBD2 covers 11 bases. The V gene's germline CDR1 is SGHVS and CDR2 FNYEAQ. Trimming cost V 1 base and J 4 bases; bases outside gene matches: 5. This CDR3 is built from 16 residues. CDR3 region: CASSLGGLAGGETQYF. CDR3 bases: TGTGCCAGCAGCTTAGGTGGTCTAGCGGGAGGAGAGACCCAGTACTTC. Full variable domain (missing parts from reference TRBV7-6 and TRBJ2-5): GAGVSQSPRYKVTKRGQDVALRCDPISGHVSLYWYRQALGQGPEFLTYFNYEAQQDKSGLPNDRFSAERPEGSISTLTIQRTEQRDSAMYRCASSLGGLAGGETQYFGPGTRLLVL.

With respect to this clonotype: Compared with germline, one end of the junction differs, possibly owing to a read error. The V call is TRBV6-1, the J call TRBJ2-3; possibly TRBD1 or TRBD2 for D (6 bases each). The J call is doubtful: the DNA matches TRBJ2-7 better. This CDR3 contains 15 residues. Germline values: CDR1 MNHNS, CDR2 SASEGT. The CDR3 reads CARSDGGGDQETQYF. DNA of the CDR3: TGTGCCAGGAGTGACGGGGGCGGGGACCAAGAGACGCAGTACTTC.

This clonotype has only one observation. Since no conserved phenylalanine or tryptophan closes the CDR3, a read error is the likely cause. Because the CDR3's place on the DNA is in doubt, the DNA is left out and the CDR3 is given as listed by TCRdb. The rearrangement uses TRBV20-1 and TRBJ2-1. Per the germline V gene, CDR1 is DFQATT and CDR2 is SNEGSKA (reference sequence). Counting both end residues, the CDR3 totals 14 amino acids. The CDR3 region is CSASASAFQETEYS.